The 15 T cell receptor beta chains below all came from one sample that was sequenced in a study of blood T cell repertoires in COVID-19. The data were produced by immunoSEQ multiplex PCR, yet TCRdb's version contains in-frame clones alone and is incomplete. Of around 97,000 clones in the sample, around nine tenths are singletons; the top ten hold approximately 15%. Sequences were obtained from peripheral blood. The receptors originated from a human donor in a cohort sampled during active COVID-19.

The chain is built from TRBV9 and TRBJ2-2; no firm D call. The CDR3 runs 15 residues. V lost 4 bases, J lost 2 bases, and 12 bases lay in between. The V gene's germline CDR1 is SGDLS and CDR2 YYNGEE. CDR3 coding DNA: TGTGCCAGCAGCCCCCGCGACTTTAACACCGGGGAGCTGTTTTTT. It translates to CASSPRDFNTGELFF.

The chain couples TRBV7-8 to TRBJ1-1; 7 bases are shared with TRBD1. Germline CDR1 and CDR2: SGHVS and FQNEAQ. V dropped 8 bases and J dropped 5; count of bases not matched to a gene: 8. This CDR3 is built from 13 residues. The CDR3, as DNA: TGTGCCAGCGGACACAGGGGAAGGACTGAAGCTTTCTTT. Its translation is CASGHRGRTEAFF. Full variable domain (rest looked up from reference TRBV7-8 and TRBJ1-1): GAGVSQSPRYKVAKRGQDVALRCDPISGHVSLFWYQQALGQGPEFLTYFQNEAQLDKSGLPSDRFFAERPEGSVSTLKIQRTQQEDSAVYLCASGHRGRTEAFFGQGTRLTVV.

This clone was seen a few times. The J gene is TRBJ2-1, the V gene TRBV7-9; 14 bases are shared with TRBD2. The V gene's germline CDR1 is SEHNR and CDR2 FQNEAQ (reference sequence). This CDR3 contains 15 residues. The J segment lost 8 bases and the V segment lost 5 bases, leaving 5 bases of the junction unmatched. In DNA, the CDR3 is TGTGCCAGCAGCCTGACTAGCGGGGGGGCCGATGAGCAGTTCTTC. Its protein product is CASSLTSGGADEQFF.

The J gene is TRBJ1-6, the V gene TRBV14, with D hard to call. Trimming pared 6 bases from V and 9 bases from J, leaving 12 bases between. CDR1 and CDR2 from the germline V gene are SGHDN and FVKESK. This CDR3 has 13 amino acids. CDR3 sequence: CASSYTVSSPLHF. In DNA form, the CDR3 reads TGTGCCAGCAGTTATACAGTGAGTTCACCCCTCCACTTT.

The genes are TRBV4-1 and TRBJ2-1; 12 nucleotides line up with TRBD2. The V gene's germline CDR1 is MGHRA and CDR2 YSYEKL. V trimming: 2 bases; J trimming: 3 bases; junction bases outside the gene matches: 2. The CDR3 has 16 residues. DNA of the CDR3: TGCGCCAGCAGCCAAAGGACTAGCGGGAACTACAATGAGCAGTTCTTC. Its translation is CASSQRTSGNYNEQFF.

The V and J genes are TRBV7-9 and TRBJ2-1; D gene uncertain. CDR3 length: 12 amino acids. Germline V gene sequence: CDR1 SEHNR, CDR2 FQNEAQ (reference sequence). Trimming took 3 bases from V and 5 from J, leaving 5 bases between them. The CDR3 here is CASSFVNNEQFF. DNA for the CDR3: TGTGCCAGCAGCTTCGTAAACAATGAGCAGTTCTTC.

The CDR3 nucleotides are TGTGCCACCAGCAGACTCGACAGGGAAGGGTTTATTCAGTACTTC. Translation: CATSRLDREGFIQYF. The chain is built from TRBV15 and TRBJ2-4; 7 nucleotides line up with TRBD1. The CDR3 is made up of 15 amino acids. V was pared by 2 bases and J by 10 bases, with 11 bases of the junction left unmatched. Germline V CDR1 and CDR2: LNHNV, YYDKDF (reference sequence). Variable domain in full (rest from reference TRBV15 and TRBJ2-4): DAMVIQNPRYQVTQFGKPVTLSCSQTLNHNVMYWYQQKSSQAPKLLFHYYDKDFNNEADTPDNFQSRRPNTSFCFLDIRSPGLGDTAMYLCATSRLDREGFIQYFGAGTRLSVL.

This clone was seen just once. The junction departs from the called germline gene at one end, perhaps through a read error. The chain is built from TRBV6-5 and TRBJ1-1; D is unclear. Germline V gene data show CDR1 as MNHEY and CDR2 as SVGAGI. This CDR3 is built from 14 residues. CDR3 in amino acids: CASSSSPKSVSGIF. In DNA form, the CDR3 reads TGTGCCAGCAGTTCCTCCCCCAAGTCAGTGAGCGGAATCTTT.

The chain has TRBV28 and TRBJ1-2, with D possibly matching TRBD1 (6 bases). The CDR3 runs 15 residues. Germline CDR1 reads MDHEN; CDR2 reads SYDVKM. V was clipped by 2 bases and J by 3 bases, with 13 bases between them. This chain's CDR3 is CASSLSPRGDYGYTF. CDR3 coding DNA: TGTGCCAGCAGTTTAAGCCCCAGGGGTGACTATGGCTACACCTTC.

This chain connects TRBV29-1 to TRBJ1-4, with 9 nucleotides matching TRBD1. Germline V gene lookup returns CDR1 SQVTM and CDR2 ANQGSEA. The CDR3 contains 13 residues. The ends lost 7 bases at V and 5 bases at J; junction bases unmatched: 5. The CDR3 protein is CSATGTGNEKLFF. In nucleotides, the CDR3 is TGCAGCGCAACCGGGACAGGGAATGAAAAACTGTTTTTT. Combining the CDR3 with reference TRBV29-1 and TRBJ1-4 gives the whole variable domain SAVISQKPSRDICQRGTSLTIQCQVDSQVTMMFWYRQQPGQSLTLIATANQGSEATYESGFVIDKFPISRPNLTFSTLTVSNMSPEDSSIYLCSATGTGNEKLFFGSGTQLSVL.

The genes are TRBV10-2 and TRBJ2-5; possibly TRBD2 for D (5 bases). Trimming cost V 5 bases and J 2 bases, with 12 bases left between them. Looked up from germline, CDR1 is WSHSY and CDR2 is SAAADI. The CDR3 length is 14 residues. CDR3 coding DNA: TGCGCCAGCAGTACGGACTCCCGTCAAGAGACCCAGTACTTC. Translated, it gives CASSTDSRQETQYF.

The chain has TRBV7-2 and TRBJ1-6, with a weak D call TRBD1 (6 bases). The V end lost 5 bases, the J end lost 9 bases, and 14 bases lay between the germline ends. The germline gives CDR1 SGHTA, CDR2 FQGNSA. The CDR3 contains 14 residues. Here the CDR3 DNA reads TGTGCCAGCAGCGAGAGGAGGGGGGGTTCACCCCTCCACTTT. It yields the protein CASSERRGGSPLHF. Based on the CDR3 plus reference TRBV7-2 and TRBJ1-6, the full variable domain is GAGVSQSPSNKVTEKGKDVELRCDPISGHTALYWYRQSLGQGLEFLIYFQGNSAPDKSGLPSDRFSAERTGGSVSTLTIQRTQQEDSAVYLCASSERRGGSPLHFGNGTRLTVT.

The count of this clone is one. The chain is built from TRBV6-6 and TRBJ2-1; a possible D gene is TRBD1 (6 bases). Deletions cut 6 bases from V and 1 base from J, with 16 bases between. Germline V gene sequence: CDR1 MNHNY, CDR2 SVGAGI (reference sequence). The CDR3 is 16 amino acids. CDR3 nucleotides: TGTGCCAGCAGACCTTCGGGACACCAATCCTACAATGAGCAGTTCTTC. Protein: CASRPSGHQSYNEQFF.

The CDR3 spells CASSSTGGSSEKLFF. CDR3 in DNA: TGCGCCAGCAGCTCTACAGGAGGGAGTAGTGAAAAACTGTTTTTT. The chain combines TRBV5-1 with TRBJ1-4; TRBD1 is a possible D gene (5 bases). Per the germline V gene, CDR1 is SGHRS and CDR2 is YFSETQ. The V end lost 3 bases, the J end lost 7 bases, and 16 bases lay between the germline ends. The CDR3 runs to 15 residues.

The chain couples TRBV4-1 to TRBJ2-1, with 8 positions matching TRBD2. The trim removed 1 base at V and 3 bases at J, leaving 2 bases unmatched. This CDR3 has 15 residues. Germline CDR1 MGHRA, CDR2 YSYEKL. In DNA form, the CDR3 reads TGCGCCAGCAGCCAAGCACTAGCGGACTACAATGAGCAGTTCTTC. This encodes CASSQALADYNEQFF.